These 30 T cell receptor beta chains came from one sample sequenced in a study of cytomegalovirus exposure and HLA in healthy donors. Amplification used 60 Vbeta primers and 13 Jbeta primers. Produced via immunoSEQ multiplex PCR; TCRdb's table is partial and in-frame only. This sample has 100,000 to 150,000 clones, with around four fifths found just once. Material: PBMCs. Source of these receptors: a boy aged 10-17 years in good health and CMV-seronegative.

The rearrangement uses TRBV7-2 and TRBJ1-2, with D unresolved. There are 15 residues in the CDR3. V lost 0 bases and J lost 5, with 13 bases in between. Germline assignment: CDR1 SGHTA and CDR2 FQGNSA. DNA for the CDR3: TGTGCCAGCAGCTTAGCCCGTGGAGGAGCTTATGGCTACACCTTC. Translated: CASSLARGGAYGYTF.

This chain uses TRBV11-3 with TRBJ2-7; 8 bases fit TRBD1. CDR3 size: 16 residues. With V trimmed by 5 bases and J by 2 bases, 11 bases remained unmatched. CDR1 and CDR2 (germline): SGHNT, YENEEA. This CDR3 reads CASSTGQGKGAYEQYF. CDR3 nucleotide sequence: TGTGCCAGCAGCACCGGACAGGGCAAGGGGGCCTACGAGCAGTACTTC.

The rearrangement uses TRBV18 and TRBJ2-1, with 8 bases that match TRBD1. CDR1 and CDR2 (germline): KGHSH, LQKENI. The CDR3 spans 13 residues. The V segment lost 2 bases and the J segment 8 bases; nucleotides outside the gene matches: 2. CDR3 nucleotide sequence: TGTGCCAGCTCACCAGAGACAGGGGATGAGCAGTTCTTC. Translated, it gives CASSPETGDEQFF.

This chain uses TRBV4-1 with TRBJ1-2, with TRBD1 matching over 10 bases. The V gene's germline CDR1 is MGHRA and CDR2 YSYEKL. This CDR3 is built from 16 residues. After removal of 4 bases from V and 8 bases from J, the junction contained 13 bases not matched to a gene. CDR3: CASSRAGTGATGGYTF. CDR3 DNA: TGCGCCAGCAGCCGTGCCGGGACAGGGGCTACTGGGGGCTACACCTTC.

The chain is built from TRBV6-6 and TRBJ1-5, with 8 bases aligning to TRBD1. This CDR3 is 16 amino acids long. Germline trimming cut 5 bases from V and 6 bases from J; bases unmatched to any gene: 12. CDR1 is MNHNY and CDR2 is SVGAGI in the germline V gene (reference sequence). The CDR3 loop reads CASSSVDRVVGQPQHF. CDR3 sequence (DNA): TGTGCCAGCAGTAGCGTGGACAGGGTCGTAGGTCAGCCCCAGCATTTT.

The V gene is TRBV29-1, the J gene TRBJ1-1; 10 nucleotides match TRBD1. CDR1 and CDR2 from the germline V gene are SQVTM and ANQGSEA. The V segment lost 6 bases and the J segment 4 bases; nucleotides outside the gene matches: 5. CDR3 length: 13 amino acids. The CDR3 DNA reads as TGCAGCGTCGTATGGACAGGGGGCACTGAAGCTTTCTTT. Amino acid sequence: CSVVWTGGTEAFF.

The rearrangement joins TRBV27 to TRBJ2-1, with 7 bases lining up with TRBD2. V trimming: 10 bases; J trimming: 0 bases; junction bases outside the gene matches: 9. CDR1 and CDR2 from the germline V gene are MNHEY and SMNVEV (reference sequence). The CDR3 has 15 amino acids. CDR3 in DNA: TGTGCCATCTCCAGACTAGCTGGCTCCTACAATGAGCAGTTCTTC. It translates to CAISRLAGSYNEQFF.

This chain connects TRBV7-8 to TRBJ2-3; 11 nucleotides align to TRBD2. The CDR3 runs 17 residues. Germline V gives CDR1 SGHVS, CDR2 FQNEAQ. V gave up 0 bases and J gave up 3 bases; unmatched junction bases: 5. DNA of the CDR3: TGTGCCAGCAGCTTAGCGCGGGGGACTAGCGGAACAGATACGCAGTATTTT. Translated, it gives CASSLARGTSGTDTQYF.

This sequence joins TRBV19 and TRBJ2-6; D is unresolved. The CDR3 is 14 residues long. Trimming took 4 bases from V and 0 from J, leaving 4 bases between them. CDR1 and CDR2 from the germline V gene are LNHDA and SQIVND (reference sequence). The CDR3 spells CASSTGSGANVLTF. In DNA, the CDR3 is TGTGCCAGTAGTACCGGCTCTGGGGCCAACGTCCTGACTTTC.

This clone was seen a single time. The J gene is TRBJ1-3, the V gene TRBV6-6; TRBD1 matches 7 bases. CDR1 and CDR2 from the germline V gene are MNHNY and SVGAGI (reference sequence). The V gene end was trimmed by 7 bases and the J gene end by 2 bases; junction bases not matched to a gene: 8. This CDR3 is 15 amino acids long. The CDR3 spells CASNRDRDPGNTIYF. CDR3 in DNA: TGTGCCAGCAACAGAGACAGGGACCCTGGAAACACCATATATTTT.

The J gene is TRBJ1-5, the V gene TRBV19, with D possibly being TRBD1 (5 bases). Trimming pared 5 bases from V and 8 bases from J, leaving 19 bases between. Germline CDR1 reads LNHDA; CDR2 reads SQIVND (reference sequence). The CDR3 consists of 15 residues. CDR3 DNA sequence: TGTGCCAGTAGTCGGCCAGGGATGGGCGTGGAGCCCCAGCATTTT. Its translation is CASSRPGMGVEPQHF.

The V and J genes are TRBV2 and TRBJ2-2; possibly TRBD1 for D (8 bases). The CDR3 length is 15 residues. The ends were cut back, 7 bases at V and 7 bases at J, with 19 bases in the middle. Germline CDR1 and CDR2: SNHLY and FYNNEI. The CDR3 region is CASTRTGGGDGELFF. Here the CDR3 DNA reads TGTGCCAGCACCAGAACAGGGGGGGGAGACGGGGAGCTGTTTTTT.

This sequence joins TRBV10-3 and TRBJ1-5; D unresolved. With 5 bases removed from V and 5 bases from J, the gap between germline ends came to 13 bases. Germline-derived CDR1 and CDR2 are ENHRY and SYGVKD. This CDR3 contains 14 residues. The CDR3 bases are TGTGCCATCAGTCAGCGGGGTATAGATCAGCCCCAGCATTTT. It specifies CAISQRGIDQPQHF.

The J gene is TRBJ1-2, the V gene TRBV7-9, with 7 bases that match TRBD1. The CDR3 extends over 12 amino acids. Germline CDR1 SEHNR, CDR2 FQNEAQ (reference sequence). The V segment lost 4 bases and the J segment 11 bases; nucleotides outside the gene matches: 7. CDR3 nucleotide sequence: TGTGCCAGCAGCTACGCCGGGACAGATTACACCTTC. It yields the protein CASSYAGTDYTF.

This clone was observed a single time. The J gene is TRBJ1-1, the V gene TRBV6-1; 7 positions match TRBD1. The CDR3 is 14 residues long. CDR1 and CDR2 (germline): MNHNS, SASEGT. Trimming at V came to 6 bases and at J to 5 bases, leaving 9 bases not matched to a gene. The CDR3 reads CASRETGSGTEAFF. For the CDR3, the DNA is TGTGCCAGCAGGGAGACAGGGTCGGGAACTGAAGCTTTCTTT.

The gene calls are TRBV27 and TRBJ2-2; 7 positions agree with TRBD1. Germline V lookup: CDR1 MNHEY, CDR2 SMNVEV (reference sequence). V trimming: 6 bases; J trimming: 8 bases; junction bases outside the gene matches: 9. This CDR3 is 14 amino acids long. The CDR3 bases are TGTGCCAGCAGCCTAGGACAGGCCTGGGGGGAGCTGTTTTTT. Protein product: CASSLGQAWGELFF.

The V call is TRBV28, the J call TRBJ2-1, with 10 positions matching TRBD2. The CDR3 covers 15 residues. CDR1 MDHEN and CDR2 SYDVKM come from the germline V gene. V lost 8 bases and J lost 0; bases outside the gene matches: 4. The CDR3 region has the DNA TGTGCCAGCGACCCTAGCGGGAGCTCCTACAATGAGCAGTTCTTC. Residues: CASDPSGSSYNEQFF.

This clone was recorded a few times. The J gene is TRBJ1-2, the V gene TRBV6-6, with 8 bases fitting TRBD1. V shed 5 bases and J 7 bases; nucleotides not matched to a gene: 9. CDR3 length: 14 residues. From germline, CDR1 is MNHNY and CDR2 SVGAGI (reference sequence). Written as DNA, the CDR3 is TGTGCCAGCAGTGCTACCGGGACAGGTTGTGGCTACACCTTC. It is translated as CASSATGTGCGYTF.

The gene calls are TRBV4-1 and TRBJ2-7; weak D call: TRBD1 (6 bases). The CDR3 sequence is 17 residues long. The germline V gene encodes CDR1 MGHRA and CDR2 YSYEKL. The ends were cut back, 1 base at V and 3 bases at J, with 19 bases in the middle. The DNA for the CDR3 is TGCGCCAGCAGCCAAGCTGAAGGGGGTAGCGTATACTACGAGCAGTACTTC. It specifies CASSQAEGGSVYYEQYF.

The V call is TRBV19, the J call TRBJ2-1; 11 bases agree with TRBD2. This CDR3 spans 14 amino acids. V was pared by 8 bases and J by 4 bases, with 4 bases of the junction left unmatched. Germline assignment: CDR1 LNHDA and CDR2 SQIVND (reference sequence). The CDR3: CASSGLAAYNEQFF. The CDR3 DNA sequence: TGTGCCAGTTCGGGACTAGCGGCATACAATGAGCAGTTCTTC.

This rearrangement joins TRBV7-2 to TRBJ1-5; D is perhaps TRBD1 (6 bases). Trimming stripped 5 bases from V and 3 bases from J, with 11 bases between. Germline V lookup: CDR1 SGHTA, CDR2 FQGNSA. The CDR3 spans 14 residues. CDR3 in amino acids: CASSPDSSNQPQHF. CDR3 bases: TGTGCCAGCAGCCCGGACAGTTCCAATCAGCCCCAGCATTTT.

This clone has just one count. The V gene is TRBV11-2, the J gene TRBJ2-7, with TRBD1 matching over 10 bases. The length of the CDR3 is 15 residues. In germline, CDR1 is SGHAT, CDR2 FQNNGV. The V and J ends lost 1 base and 5 bases, in that order; junction bases with no gene match: 5. CDR3 in DNA: TGTGCCAGCAGCTTAGGGACAGGGGGTCACCACGAGCAGTACTTC. Translation: CASSLGTGGHHEQYF.

This chain joins TRBV14 and TRBJ2-7; 9 positions match TRBD1. This CDR3 is built from 14 residues. Germline V gives CDR1 SGHDN, CDR2 FVKESK. V gave up 6 bases and J gave up 2 bases; unmatched junction bases: 5. The CDR3 loop reads CASRRQGGTYEQYF. As DNA, the CDR3 is TGTGCCAGCAGGCGACAGGGGGGGACCTACGAGCAGTACTTC. The variable domain in full, completed from reference TRBV14 and TRBJ2-7, reads EAGVTQFPSHSVIEKGQTVTLRCDPISGHDNLYWYRRVMGKEIKFLLHFVKESKQDESGMPNNRFLAERTGGTYSTLKVQPAELEDSGVYFCASRRQGGTYEQYFGPGTRLTVT.

The chain recombines TRBV11-1 with TRBJ2-3; tentatively, D is TRBD1 (7 bases). V gave up 5 bases and J gave up 5 bases, with 11 bases separating them. CDR1 and CDR2 (germline): SGHAT, FQDESV (reference sequence). The CDR3 is 13 residues long. The CDR3 protein is CASSHRGLDTQYF. CDR3 DNA: TGTGCCAGCAGCCACAGGGGACTAGATACGCAGTATTTT.

The chain uses TRBV19 and TRBJ2-7, with TRBD2 matching 11 bases. V was pared by 5 bases and J by 3 bases, with 6 bases of the junction left unmatched. Germline V gene sequence: CDR1 LNHDA, CDR2 SQIVND (reference sequence). The CDR3 runs 15 residues. The CDR3 region has the DNA TGTGCCAGTAGTTTACTAGCGGGAGAGTACTACGAGCAGTACTTC. Amino acids: CASSLLAGEYYEQYF. The full variable domain, with the rest looked up from reference TRBV19 and TRBJ2-7, is DGGITQSPKYLFRKEGQNVTLSCEQNLNHDAMYWYRQDPGQGLRLIYYSQIVNDFQKGDIAEGYSVSREKKESFPLTVTSAQKNPTAFYLCASSLLAGEYYEQYFGPGTRLTVT.

CDR3 loop: CASSLLPSTDTQYF. In DNA, the CDR3 is TGCGCCAGCAGCTTGCTTCCTAGCACAGATACGCAGTATTTT. This rearrangement joins TRBV5-1 to TRBJ2-3; D remains ambiguous. This CDR3 comprises 14 residues. Germline V lookup: CDR1 SGHRS, CDR2 YFSETQ. Trimming left V 1 base short and J 0 bases short, with 6 bases between.

The CDR3: CAWRASGNTGELFF. The CDR3 region has the DNA TGTGCCTGGAGGGCTAGCGGAAACACCGGGGAGCTGTTTTTT. The chain has TRBV30 and TRBJ2-2; 7 positions match TRBD2. Germline lookup yields CDR1 GTSNPN and CDR2 SVGIG (reference sequence). The CDR3 is 14 amino acids. Trimming took 3 bases from V and 2 from J; bases not matched to a gene: 3.

J is TRBJ2-7 and V is TRBV27, with 12 bases that match TRBD2. Trimming took 4 bases from V and 3 from J; bases not matched to a gene: 7. This CDR3 region has 16 residues. Germline V CDR1 and CDR2: MNHEY, SMNVEV (reference sequence). The CDR3 loop reads CASSSPGTSGLYEQYF. For the CDR3, the DNA is TGTGCCAGCAGTTCCCCGGGGACTAGCGGGCTCTACGAGCAGTACTTC.

With respect to this clone: Mismatch with germline at one junction end may stem from a read error. DNA for the CDR3: TGTGCCAGTAGACTAGAGTGGGATGAAAAGCTGTTTTTT. It codes for CASRLEWDEKLFF. The V and J genes are TRBV19 and TRBJ1-4; D unresolved. The CDR3 covers 13 residues. The germline V gene encodes CDR1 LNHDA and CDR2 SQIVND (reference sequence).

The V and J genes are TRBV30 and TRBJ2-7; 8 positions agree with TRBD1. The CDR3 is 11 residues long. CDR1 is GTSNPN, CDR2 SVGIG, per germline (reference sequence). Losses at the gene ends were 8 bases for V and 6 bases for J; bases not matched to a gene: 6. CDR3 region: CAARQGTEQYF. In DNA, the CDR3 is TGTGCCGCCCGACAGGGGACCGAGCAGTACTTC.